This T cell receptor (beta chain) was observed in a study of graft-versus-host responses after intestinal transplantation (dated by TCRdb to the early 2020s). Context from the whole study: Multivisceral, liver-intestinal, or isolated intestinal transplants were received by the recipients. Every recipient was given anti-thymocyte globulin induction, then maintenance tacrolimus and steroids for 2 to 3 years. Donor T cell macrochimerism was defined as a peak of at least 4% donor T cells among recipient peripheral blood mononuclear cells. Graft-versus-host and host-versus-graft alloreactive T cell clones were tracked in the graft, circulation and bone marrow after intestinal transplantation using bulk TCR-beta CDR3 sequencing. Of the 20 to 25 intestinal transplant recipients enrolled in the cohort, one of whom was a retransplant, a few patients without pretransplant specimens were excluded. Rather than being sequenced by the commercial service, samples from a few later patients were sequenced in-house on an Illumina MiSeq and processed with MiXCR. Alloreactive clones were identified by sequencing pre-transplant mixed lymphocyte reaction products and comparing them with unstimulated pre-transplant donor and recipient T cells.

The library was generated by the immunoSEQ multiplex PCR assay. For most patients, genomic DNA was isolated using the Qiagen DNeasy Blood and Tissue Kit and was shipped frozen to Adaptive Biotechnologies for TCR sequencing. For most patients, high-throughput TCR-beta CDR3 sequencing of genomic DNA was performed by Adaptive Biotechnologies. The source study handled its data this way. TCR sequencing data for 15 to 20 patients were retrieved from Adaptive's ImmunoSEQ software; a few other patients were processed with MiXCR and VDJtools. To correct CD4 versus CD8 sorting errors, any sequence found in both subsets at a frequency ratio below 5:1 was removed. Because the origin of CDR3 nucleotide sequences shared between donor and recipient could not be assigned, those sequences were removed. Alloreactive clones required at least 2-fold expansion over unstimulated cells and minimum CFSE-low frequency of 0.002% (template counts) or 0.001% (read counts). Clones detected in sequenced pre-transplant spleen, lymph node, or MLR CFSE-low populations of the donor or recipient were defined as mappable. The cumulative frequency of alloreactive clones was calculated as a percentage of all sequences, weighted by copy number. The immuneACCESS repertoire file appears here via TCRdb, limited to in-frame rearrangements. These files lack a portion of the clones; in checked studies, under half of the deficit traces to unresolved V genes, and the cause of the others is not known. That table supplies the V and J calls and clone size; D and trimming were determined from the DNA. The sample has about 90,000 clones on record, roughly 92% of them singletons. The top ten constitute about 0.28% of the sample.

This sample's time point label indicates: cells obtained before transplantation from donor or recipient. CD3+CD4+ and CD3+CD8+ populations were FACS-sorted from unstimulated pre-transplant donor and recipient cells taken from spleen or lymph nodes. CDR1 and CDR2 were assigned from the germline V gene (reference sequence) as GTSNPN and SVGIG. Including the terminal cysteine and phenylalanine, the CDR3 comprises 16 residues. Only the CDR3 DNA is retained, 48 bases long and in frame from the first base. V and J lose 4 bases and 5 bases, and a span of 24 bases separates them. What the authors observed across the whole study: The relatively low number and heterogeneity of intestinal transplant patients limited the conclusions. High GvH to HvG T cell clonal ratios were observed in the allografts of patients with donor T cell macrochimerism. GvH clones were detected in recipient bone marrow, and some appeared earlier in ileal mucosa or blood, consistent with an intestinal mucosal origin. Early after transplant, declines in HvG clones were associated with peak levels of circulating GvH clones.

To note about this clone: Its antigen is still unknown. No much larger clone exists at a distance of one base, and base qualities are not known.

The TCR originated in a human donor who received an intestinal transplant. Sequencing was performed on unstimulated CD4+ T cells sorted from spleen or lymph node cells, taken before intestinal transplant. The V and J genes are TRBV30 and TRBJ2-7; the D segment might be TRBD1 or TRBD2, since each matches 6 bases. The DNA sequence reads TGTGCCTGGACCCGGGGGCAGCGGGTATTGTCGGACGAGCAGTACTTC. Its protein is CAWTRGQRVLSDEQYF. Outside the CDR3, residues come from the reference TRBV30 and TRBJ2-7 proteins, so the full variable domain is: SQTIHQWPATLVQPVGSPLSLECTVEGTSNPNLYWYRQAAGRGLQLLFYSVGIGQISSEVPQNLSASRPQDRQFILSSKKLLLSDSGFYLCAWTRGQRVLSDEQYFGPGTRLTVT.